This TCR beta chain was identified in a study of T-cell memory formation after mild COVID-19 (dated by TCRdb to the early 2020s). Looking at the study overall: Most TCR sequence clusters were specific to one of the two donors. Two young, previously healthy adult volunteers, one female and one male, were included in the cohort. In a couple of donors, T-cell clones that expanded and contracted after mild COVID-19 were tracked by sequencing TCRalpha and TCRbeta repertoires over time.

The CDR3, cysteine through phenylalanine, is 12 amino acids long. Left in the record is the CDR3 DNA by itself, 36 bases read in frame from the first base. V sheds 4 bases and J sheds 1 base, leaving 7 bases between their ends. The germline V gene encodes CDR1 DFQATT and CDR2 SNEGSKA (reference sequence). The paper's findings and limits, for the study overall: The detection of some responding clones in pre-infection memory suggests that pre-existing cross-reactive memory T cells joined the SARS-CoV-2 response. Contracting CD4+ clones turned up mainly in the CM and EM memory subsets, whereas EMRA was where CD8+ clones were enriched. Clones that contracted from day 15 to 85 showed balanced CD4/CD8 phenotypes, whereas a second wave of clones that expanded from day 15 to 37 leaned towards CD4+. SARS-CoV-2 specificity was not confirmed for the second-wave clones peaking on day 37. The study covered only a couple of mild cases, and larger cohorts including severe cases with pre-infection samples were considered necessary.

Ficoll-Paque density gradient centrifugation was used to isolate PBMCs. A note on this clonotype: It has no known antigen specificity. The record has no base qualities; no much larger clone is one base away.

This sample was sequenced with an Illumina NovaSeq 6000. Using 5'RACE with constant-segment primers, TCRalpha and TCRbeta cDNA libraries were constructed, with sample barcodes and unique molecular identifiers added in the process. Trizol reagent was used to extract RNA from every sample. Library amplification was performed in two PCR steps, and a second sample barcode and Illumina TruSeq adapters were introduced in the second step. Sequencing of libraries was performed on an Illumina NovaSeq with 2 x 150 bp paired-end reads. The source study handled its data this way. The reads were demultiplexed and collapsed into UMI-guided consensus sequences using migec v1.2.7. With mixcr v2.1.11, UMI consensuses were aligned to TRA and TRB V and J templates and assembled into clonotypes. A clonotype was counted as expanded or contracted only when both edgeR and NoisET called the clonotype significant, with the noise models trained on biological replicates. edgeR calls used a false discovery rate-adjusted p below 0.01 and a log2 fold-change threshold of 1. As an exploratory analysis of dynamics, PCA with hierarchical clustering was applied to max-normalized trajectories of the 1000 most abundant clonotypes. The CD4 or CD8 phenotype of responding clones was assigned using the separately sequenced CD4+ and CD8+ repertoires. TCRdb reworked the public reads: Q25 trimming with fastp, MiXCR clone assembly, productive beta chains retained. Records with the same CDR3 protein are collapsed into one entry carrying the most frequent genes and DNA. It is TCRdb's table, rather than the study itself, that gives the V and J calls and clone size. The sample contains some 490,000 distinct CDR3 sequences, 15% to 20% of them found a single time. 9% to 15% of the sample is held by the ten biggest clonotypes.

Recombination linked TRBV20-1 to TRBJ2-5, and possibly TRBD2, on 6 matching bases. This clonotype was sampled from an adult woman who had mild COVID-19 (a few samples of this study predate the infection). The sample titles of this study are shuffled in the database, so cell type and time point are left out; the donor was told from shared clones. The specimen was PBMCs or a T cell subset sorted from them (not recorded which). The CDR3 in this case is CSANSGQETQYF. The sequenced DNA: TGCAGTGCTAATAGCGGCCAAGAGACCCAGTACTTC.